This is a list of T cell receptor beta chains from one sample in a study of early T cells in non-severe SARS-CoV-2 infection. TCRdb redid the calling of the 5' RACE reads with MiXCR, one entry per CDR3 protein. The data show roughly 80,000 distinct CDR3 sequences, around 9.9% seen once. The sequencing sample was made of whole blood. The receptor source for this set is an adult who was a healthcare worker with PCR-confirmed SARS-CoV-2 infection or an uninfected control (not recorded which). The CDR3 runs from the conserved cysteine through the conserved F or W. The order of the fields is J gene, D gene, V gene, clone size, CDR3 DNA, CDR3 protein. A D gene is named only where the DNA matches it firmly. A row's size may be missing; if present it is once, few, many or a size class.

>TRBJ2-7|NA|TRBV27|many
TGTGCCAGCAGGACCACACAGTTTGGGGAGCAGTACTTC
CASRTTQFGEQYF
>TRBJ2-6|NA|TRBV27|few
TGTGCCAGCAGAGGGGGGCCTGGGGCCAACGTCCTGACTTTC
CASRGGPGANVLTF
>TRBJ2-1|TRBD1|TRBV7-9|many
TGTGCCAGCGCCCACCGGGACAGGGGGCGCCGTGAGCAGTTCTTC
CASAHRDRGRREQFF
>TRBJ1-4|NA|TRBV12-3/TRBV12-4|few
TGTGCCAGTTATTCCGGCGATGAACTGTTTTTT
CASYSGDELFF
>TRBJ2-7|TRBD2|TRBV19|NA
TGTGCCAGTACCGGACTAGCGGGTCAACACTACGAGCAGTACTTC
CASTGLAGQHYEQYF
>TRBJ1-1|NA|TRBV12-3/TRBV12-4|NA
TGTGCCAGCAACCGGGGCCGGTACACTGAAGCTTTCTTT
CASNRGRYTEAFF
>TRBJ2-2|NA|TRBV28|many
TGTGCCAGCAGCCTACTAGACATATCCGCGAACACCGGGGAGCTGTTTTTT
CASSLLDISANTGELFF
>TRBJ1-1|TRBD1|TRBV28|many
TGTGCCAGCAGTTTGAGGCAGGGGACAGGGCGGCTATTGAACACTGAAGCTTTCTTT
CASSLRQGTGRLLNTEAFF
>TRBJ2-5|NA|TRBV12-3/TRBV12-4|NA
TGTGCCAGCAGTCAGATAAGAGAGACCCAGTACTTC
CASSQIRETQYF
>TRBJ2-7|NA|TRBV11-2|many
TGTGCCAGCAGCTCCGGGTCTAGCACCGAGCAGTACTTC
CASSSGSSTEQYF
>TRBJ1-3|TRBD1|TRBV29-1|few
TGCAGCGCCAGGACAGGAGGGGGAAACACCATATATTTT
CSARTGGGNTIYF
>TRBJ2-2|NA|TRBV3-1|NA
TGTGCCAGCAGCCCTTCGACAGCGGGTACCGGGGAGCTGTTTTTT
CASSPSTAGTGELFF
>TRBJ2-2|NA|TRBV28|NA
TGTGCCAGCATGGGTTCGAACACCGGGGAGCTGTTTTTT
CASMGSNTGELFF
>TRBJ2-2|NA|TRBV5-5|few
TGTGCCAGCAGCGTGGTGAACACCGGGGAGCTGTTTTTT
CASSVVNTGELFF
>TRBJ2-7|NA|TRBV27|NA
TGTGCCAGCAGTTTGGGGCCCCGGGCGAGTACCTACGAGCAGTACTTC
CASSLGPRASTYEQYF
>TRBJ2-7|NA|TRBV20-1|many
TGCAGTGCTAGAGATTTTAGACTGGGGTCCTACGAGCAGTACTTC
CSARDFRLGSYEQYF
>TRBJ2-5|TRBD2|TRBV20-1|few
TGCAGTGCTACTCGGACTAGCGGGTCTACGGGTCAAGAGACCCAGTACTTC
CSATRTSGSTGQETQYF
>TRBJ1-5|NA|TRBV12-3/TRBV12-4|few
TGTGCCAGCAGTTTAGCCGAGGGAATCCAGCCCCAGCATTTT
CASSLAEGIQPQHF
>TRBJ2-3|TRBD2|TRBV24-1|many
TGTGCCACCAGGGGTTTCGGTAGCGGGGCCACAGATACGCAGTATTTT
CATRGFGSGATDTQYF
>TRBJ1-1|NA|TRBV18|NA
TGTGCCAGCCGGCGTTCCGGGGCCATGAACACTGAAGCTTTCTTT
CASRRSGAMNTEAFF
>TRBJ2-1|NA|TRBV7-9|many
TGTGCCAGCAGCTTAGGGGCGGGAACGTACAATGAGCAGTTCTTC
CASSLGAGTYNEQFF
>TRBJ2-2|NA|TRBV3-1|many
TGTGCCAGCAGCCAAGCGTGGGGGTCAGAGACCGGGGAGCTGTTTTTT
CASSQAWGSETGELFF
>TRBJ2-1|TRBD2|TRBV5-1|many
TGCGCCAGCAGCTTGAGTAGCGGGAGATATGAGCAGTTCTTC
CASSLSSGRYEQFF
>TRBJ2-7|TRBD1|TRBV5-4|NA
TGTGCCAGCAGCTTAGGGGGACAGGATGGAAAATTTCAGTACTTC
CASSLGGQDGKFQYF
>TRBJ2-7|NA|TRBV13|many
TGTGCCAGCAGCGGGGGTGGTGGCGGGAACTTCTACGAGCAGTACTTC
CASSGGGGGNFYEQYF
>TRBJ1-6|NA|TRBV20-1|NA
TGCAGTGCTTACCTACCCGGGCGAAATTCACCCCTCCACTTT
CSAYLPGRNSPLHF
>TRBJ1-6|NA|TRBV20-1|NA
TGCAGTGCTAGAGGGGGGGAGTTACTGGGAAACTCACCCCTCCACTTT
CSARGGELLGNSPLHF
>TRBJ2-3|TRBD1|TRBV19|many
TGTGCCAGTAGTGCTCTACAGGGGATACCCACAGATACGCAGTATTTT
CASSALQGIPTDTQYF
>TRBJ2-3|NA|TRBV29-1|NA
TGCAGCGCAGGCAGGGGTCGGGGGCAGCAGCAGTATTTT
CSAGRGRGQQQYF
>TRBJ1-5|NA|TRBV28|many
TGTGCCAGCAGCCCTTCAAAAGTGATCGATCAGCCCCAGCATTTT
CASSPSKVIDQPQHF
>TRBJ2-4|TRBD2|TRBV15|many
TGTGCCACCAGCACCGGGAGCGGGGTCGGGATTCAGTACTTC
CATSTGSGVGIQYF
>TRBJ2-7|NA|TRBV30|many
TGTGCCTGGACCTCAGGTGGTGCTCGTCTCTACGAGCAGTACTTC
CAWTSGGARLYEQYF
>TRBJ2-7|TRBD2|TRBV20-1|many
TGCAGTGCTCACCAAGAGACTAGCGGGCCTCCCTACGAGCAGTACTTC
CSAHQETSGPPYEQYF
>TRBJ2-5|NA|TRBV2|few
TGTGCCAGCAGTGGGGGGGCAGACCCCCTCGAGACCCAGTACTTC
CASSGGADPLETQYF
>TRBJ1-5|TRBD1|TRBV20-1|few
TGCAGTGCCGCCCGGACAGGGAAGAGCAATCAGCCCCAGCATTTT
CSAARTGKSNQPQHF
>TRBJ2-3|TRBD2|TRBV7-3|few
TGTGCCAGCAGCTTAACGGGACTAGCGGGAGAGCAGGATACGCAGTATTTT
CASSLTGLAGEQDTQYF
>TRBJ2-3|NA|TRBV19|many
TGTGCCAGTAGCCGCTCGAAAGAGTGGTACCACACAGATACGCAGTATTTT
CASSRSKEWYHTDTQYF
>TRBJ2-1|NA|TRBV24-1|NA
TGTGCCACCAGTGAGGCTCTGAGCTCCTACAATGAGCAGTTCTTC
CATSEALSSYNEQFF
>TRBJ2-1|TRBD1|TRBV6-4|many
TGTGCCAGCAGTTCCGCTCCCGGGACAGGGCTCAATGAGCAGTTCTTC
CASSSAPGTGLNEQFF
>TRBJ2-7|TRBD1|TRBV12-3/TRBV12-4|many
TGTGCCAGCACCGGACAGGGATTTACCTACGAGCAGTACTTC
CASTGQGFTYEQYF
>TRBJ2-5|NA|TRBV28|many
TGTGCCAGCAGTCTTTACACCGAAGAGACCCAGTACTTC
CASSLYTEETQYF
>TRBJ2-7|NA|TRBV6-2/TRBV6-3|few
TGTGCCAGCAGTTACTCGACATCGCATGACATCTACGAGCAGTACTTC
CASSYSTSHDIYEQYF
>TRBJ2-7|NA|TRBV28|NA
TGTGCCAGCAGTTTAGTTACCGGGGGCTACGAGCAGTACTTC
CASSLVTGGYEQYF
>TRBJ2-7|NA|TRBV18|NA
TGTGCCAGCTCTCACGACAGCCTTCCCTACGAGCAGTACTTC
CASSHDSLPYEQYF
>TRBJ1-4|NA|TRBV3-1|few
TGTGCCAGCAGCCTTACGCCAGCAACTAATGAAAAACTGTTTTTT
CASSLTPATNEKLFF
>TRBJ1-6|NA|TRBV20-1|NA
TGCAGTGCTAGACCCCTACAGGGTTCGGATAATTCACCCCTCCACTTT
CSARPLQGSDNSPLHF
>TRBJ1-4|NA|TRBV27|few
TGTGCCAGCAGTTTCTCGACAGACCCGATCCCGCAAAAACTGTTTTTT
CASSFSTDPIPQKLFF
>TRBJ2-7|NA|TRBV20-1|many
TGCAGTGCTACCCCTGGGGCGGTTACCTACGAGCAGTACTTC
CSATPGAVTYEQYF
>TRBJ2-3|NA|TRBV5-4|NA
TGTGCCAGCAGCTTTGAAACCCCTCCGAGTACGCAGTATTTT
CASSFETPPSTQYF
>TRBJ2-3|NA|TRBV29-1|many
TGCAGCGTTGATTTCGGGGGATATACGCAGTATTTT
CSVDFGGYTQYF
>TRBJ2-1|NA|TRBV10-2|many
TGCGCCAGCAGTGAGCAGGACACCTACAATGAGCAGTTCTTC
CASSEQDTYNEQFF
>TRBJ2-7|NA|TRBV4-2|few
TGTGCCAGCAGCCAAGAGAAGTGGGGCGAGCAGTACTTC
CASSQEKWGEQYF
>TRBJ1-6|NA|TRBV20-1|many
TGCAGTGCTAGAGTGTGGGGTCTGAGCGATTGGAATTCACCCCTCCACTTT
CSARVWGLSDWNSPLHF